This note documents a single T cell receptor (beta chain) sequence. TCRdb's copy holds only in-frame clones and misses some; the assay was immunoSEQ multiplex PCR. The sample includes roughly 28,000 clones, about nine tenths of them seen just once. V was pared by 3 bases and J by 9 bases, with 11 bases between. The CDR3 has 12 residues. Per germline, CDR1 SGHAT and CDR2 FQNNGV. This entry comes from a study of blood T cell repertoires in COVID-19. The clonotype originates from a woman aged 45-59 years with active COVID-19. Sequenced input: peripheral blood. The chain links TRBV11-2 to TRBJ2-5, with TRBD2 as a possible D gene (6 bases). This CDR3 reads CASSLGGSSQYF. CDR3 coding DNA: TGTGCCAGCAGCTTGGGGGGTAGCTCCCAGTACTTC.